These T cell receptor beta chains were read from a single sample in a study of blood T cells in healthy people across ages. Via MiXCR, TCRdb re-called the 5' RACE reads, giving one row per CDR3 protein. Of over 1,300,000 distinct CDR3 sequences in the sample, 45% to 70% were seen once. Sequenced material: blood. The receptors here all came from a man in his late teens or twenties in good health. The CDR3 runs from the conserved cysteine through the conserved F or W. Each record gives: J gene, clone size, D gene, V gene, CDR3 protein, CDR3 DNA. D genes are given only for firm matches. For some rows the clone size is stated as once, few or many, or as a class when expanded; others skip it.

>TRBJ1-3|-|-|TRBV20-1
CSARRGGAGNTIYF
TGCAGTGCTAGAAGAGGAGGGGCTGGAAACACCATATATTTT
>TRBJ1-2|-|TRBD1|TRBV4-2
CASSPDRGNGYTF
TGTGCCAGCAGCCCTGACAGGGGTAACGGCTACACCTTC
>TRBJ1-6|few|-|TRBV10-3
CAISESSGRNSPLHF
TGTGCCATCAGTGAGTCGAGTGGGAGGAATTCACCCCTCCACTTT
>TRBJ2-6|few|-|TRBV29-1
CSVLEAGQNTGANVLTF
TGCAGCGTACTCGAGGCGGGACAAAATACTGGGGCCAACGTCCTGACTTTC
>TRBJ2-5|-|-|TRBV20-1
CSAMEGTQYF
TGCAGTGCTATGGAAGGGACCCAGTACTTC
>TRBJ2-1|few|-|TRBV20-1
CSARDPLKVASILEQFF
TGCAGTGCTAGAGACCCCCTCAAGGTGGCCTCGATTTTGGAGCAGTTCTTC
>TRBJ1-2|-|TRBD1|TRBV20-1
CSATTGTDVRGYTF
TGCAGTGCTACCACCGGGACAGACGTTAGAGGCTACACCTTC
>TRBJ1-1|-|TRBD1|TRBV12-3/TRBV12-4
CASSPGQGAIYTEAFF
TGTGCCAGCAGTCCCGGACAGGGGGCGATTTACACTGAAGCTTTCTTT
>TRBJ2-2|-|-|TRBV28
CASSVQGSGELFF
TGTGCCAGCAGTGTTCAAGGTTCCGGGGAGCTGTTTTTT
>TRBJ2-1|-|TRBD1|TRBV29-1
CSVVRDRARKTYNEQFF
TGCAGCGTTGTGAGGGACAGGGCTAGGAAAACCTACAATGAGCAGTTCTTC
>TRBJ2-5|-|TRBD2|TRBV6-2/TRBV6-3
CASKRGSQETQYF
TGTGCCAGCAAGCGGGGGAGTCAAGAGACCCAGTACTTC
>TRBJ1-6|few|-|TRBV27
CASAESKSSYNSPLHF
TGTGCCAGCGCAGAGTCCAAGAGCTCCTATAATTCACCCCTCCACTTT
>TRBJ2-4|-|-|TRBV5-1
CASSLDVTGPFLAKNIQYF
TGCGCCAGCAGCTTGGATGTAACGGGACCATTTCTAGCCAAAAACATTCAGTACTTC
>TRBJ2-3|-|-|TRBV6-5
CASSYSNSGEGTDTQYF
TGTGCCAGCAGTTACTCGAATTCTGGAGAGGGCACAGATACGCAGTATTTT
>TRBJ2-7|once|-|TRBV20-1
CSASLTGRAYEQYF
TGCAGTGCTAGTCTGACAGGGAGGGCCTACGAGCAGTACTTC
>TRBJ1-2|few|-|TRBV20-1
CSARDRDNYGYTF
TGCAGTGCTAGAGACCGGGACAACTATGGCTACACCTTC
>TRBJ2-5|-|-|TRBV28
CAGGVTQETQYF
TGTGCCGGCGGCGTGACCCAAGAGACCCAGTACTTC
>TRBJ1-2|-|-|TRBV20-1
CSAERSLSTF
TGCAGTGCCGAAAGGAGTCTGTCCACCTTC
>TRBJ2-1|-|TRBD1|TRBV6-5
CASSYRQGHYNEQFF
TGTGCCAGCAGTTACAGACAGGGACACTACAATGAGCAGTTCTTC
>TRBJ1-6|-|-|TRBV4-2
CASSQEVITDSPLHF
TGTGCCAGCAGCCAAGAGGTCATAACGGATTCACCCCTCCACTTT
>TRBJ2-1|-|-|TRBV12-3/TRBV12-4
CASSFDARTASNEQFF
TGTGCCAGCAGTTTCGATGCAAGGACAGCCAGCAATGAGCAGTTCTTC
>TRBJ1-2|-|-|TRBV29-1
CSVENLVAGYGYTF
TGCAGCGTTGAAAACCTTGTGGCAGGGTATGGCTACACCTTC
>TRBJ2-1|few|TRBD1|TRBV20-1
CSAEWDSLNEQFF
TGCAGTGCCGAGTGGGACAGTCTGAATGAGCAGTTCTTC
>TRBJ2-7|few|TRBD1|TRBV24-1
CATSDVWDRGIYEQYF
TGTGCCACCAGTGATGTCTGGGACAGGGGGATCTACGAGCAGTACTTC
>TRBJ2-1|-|-|TRBV9
CASSVATVGLPASYNEQFF
TGTGCCAGCAGCGTAGCTACTGTCGGGCTACCCGCCTCCTACAATGAGCAGTTCTTC
>TRBJ2-7|few|-|TRBV28
CASSSRFEGAYEQYF
TGTGCCAGCAGCTCCCGTTTTGAGGGAGCCTACGAGCAGTACTTC
>TRBJ2-1|-|TRBD1|TRBV10-3
CAISESRDRATYNEQFF
TGTGCCATCAGTGAGTCTCGTGACAGGGCAACATACAATGAGCAGTTCTTC
>TRBJ2-6|-|-|TRBV20-1
CSASPIAHDSGANVLTF
TGCAGTGCTAGTCCCATAGCGCACGACTCTGGGGCCAACGTCCTGACTTTC
>TRBJ2-1|-|TRBD1|TRBV5-1
CASHERPGQDNEQFF
TGCGCCAGCCACGAACGCCCGGGACAGGACAATGAGCAGTTCTTC
>TRBJ2-7|-|TRBD2|TRBV6-6
CASSYGTSGRAYEQYF
TGTGCCAGCAGTTACGGGACTAGCGGGAGGGCTTACGAGCAGTACTTC
>TRBJ2-4|-|-|TRBV28
CASSPVRNDIQYF
TGTGCCAGCAGCCCCGTCCGGAACGACATTCAGTACTTC
>TRBJ1-3|-|TRBD1|TRBV18
CASSRTDRVTGNTIYF
TGTGCCAGCTCACGAACTGACAGGGTGACTGGAAACACCATATATTTT
>TRBJ2-2|once|-|TRBV20-1
CSARRYTGELFF
TGCAGTGCTAGGAGGTACACCGGGGAGCTGTTTTTT
>TRBJ2-7|-|-|TRBV11-2
CASSPPGGGALSYEQYF
TGTGCCAGCAGCCCCCCAGGAGGGGGAGCCCTCTCGTACGAGCAGTACTTC
>TRBJ1-1|-|TRBD1|TRBV29-1
CSGARDRGTEAFF
TGCAGCGGCGCCCGGGACAGGGGGACTGAAGCTTTCTTT
>TRBJ1-1|-|TRBD1|TRBV29-1
CSVETGDKAFF
TGCAGCGTCGAGACAGGGGATAAAGCTTTCTTT
>TRBJ2-7|once|TRBD2|TRBV4-2
CASSQDPRSGGNYEQYF
TGTGCCAGCAGCCAAGATCCACGTAGCGGGGGAAACTACGAGCAGTACTTC
>TRBJ1-5|-|TRBD1|TRBV5-1
CASSRTGTEDQPQHF
TGCGCCAGCAGCAGGACCGGGACAGAAGATCAGCCCCAGCATTTT
>TRBJ2-7|once|-|TRBV7-2
CASSLIRGPSSEQYF
TGTGCCAGCAGCTTAATCCGGGGGCCCTCTTCTGAGCAGTACTTC
>TRBJ2-5|-|-|TRBV2
CASSEFTETQYF
TGTGCCAGCAGTGAGTTTACGGAGACCCAGTACTTC
>TRBJ1-5|few|-|TRBV12-3/TRBV12-4
CASSVFGGARNQPQHF
TGTGCCAGCAGTGTGTTTGGGGGGGCGCGAAATCAGCCCCAGCATTTT
>TRBJ1-2|few|-|TRBV2
CASKVGDNYGYTF
TGTGCCAGCAAGGTTGGGGATAACTATGGCTACACCTTC
>TRBJ2-1|few|-|TRBV20-1
CSARAASRNNEQFF
TGCAGTGCTAGAGCCGCCTCGAGAAACAATGAGCAGTTCTTC
>TRBJ2-5|-|TRBD1|TRBV25-1
CASSELGTGVGKTQYF
TGTGCCAGCAGTGAGCTTGGGACAGGGGTAGGGAAGACCCAGTACTTC
>TRBJ2-7|-|TRBD2|TRBV29-1
CSVRRSEVLGGIMRSYNEQYF
TGCAGCGTTAGAAGGAGTGAGGTGTTGGGGGGGATAATGCGGTCCTACAATGAGCAGTACTTC